What follows is one T cell receptor (beta chain) and its context. The antigen remains undetermined. These data are taken from a study of vaccination effects on CD4 cells after COVID-19. On the study more broadly: Before any sequencing was done, the ViraFEST assay used viral peptide pools to expand antigen-specific CD4+ T cells. Median timing of post-vaccine samples was 72 days after the second dose.

The culture ran for 10 days before CD4+ T cells were isolated. As their vaccination, participants received two doses of either BNT162b2 or mRNA-1273. Vaccinated recipients, who were negative for nucleocapsid antibodies, had no history of SARS-CoV-2 infection. The CDR3 runs 13 residues. Germline V gives CDR1 LNHDA, CDR2 SQIVND (reference sequence). With 3 bases clipped from V and 7 bases from J, the junction kept 4 bases outside the gene matches. Study-wide points: Clones from infection and from vaccination both contracted markedly late after vaccination.

Sequencing used immunoSEQ multiplex PCR; TCRdb keeps in-frame clones, though not all of them. The sample records more than 60,000 clones, about 74% being singletons. The clonotype was recovered from a human donor who received a COVID-19 vaccine. The chain has TRBV19 and TRBJ1-2, with 8 bases matching TRBD1. This sample comprised CD4+ T cells from PBMCs cultured without peptide, obtained after COVID-19 vaccination. The CDR3 reads CASSMDRVGGYTF. DNA of the CDR3: TGTGCCAGTAGTATGGACAGGGTGGGTGGCTACACCTTC.